The 5 T cell receptor beta chains below all came from one sample that was sequenced in a study of blood T cell repertoires in COVID-19. Assay: immunoSEQ multiplex PCR; the TCRdb copy retains only in-frame clones and omits some. This table has 50,000 to 65,000 clones, over 90% appearing once. The sequenced sample was peripheral blood. Receptor source: a man aged 45 to 65 with active COVID-19.

This chain joins TRBV18 and TRBJ2-5; 9 bases are a match to TRBD1. The CDR3 spans 16 residues. V lost 3 bases and J lost 5; bases outside the gene matches: 10. Germline CDR1 reads KGHSH; CDR2 reads LQKENI. CDR3 bases: TGTGCCAGCTCACCGCGACTGGGACAGGGTAGGGAGACCCAGTACTTC. It is translated as CASSPRLGQGRETQYF.

The gene calls are TRBV4-3 and TRBJ2-2, with a weak D call TRBD2 (5 bases). Germline V gives CDR1 LGHNA, CDR2 YSLEER. This CDR3 comprises 16 residues. Trimming pared 1 base from V and 5 bases from J, leaving 14 bases between. The CDR3 spells CASSQGKRLVTGELFF. The CDR3 nucleotides read TGCGCCAGCAGCCAAGGAAAGCGGCTAGTAACCGGGGAGCTGTTTTTT.

This chain connects TRBV20-1 to TRBJ1-1, with a tentative D call TRBD1 (5 bases). Germline CDR1 and CDR2: DFQATT and SNEGSKA (reference sequence). V was clipped by 3 bases and J by 4 bases, with 12 bases between them. This CDR3 has 13 residues. The CDR3 is CSASPDRGTEAFF. DNA of the CDR3: TGCAGTGCTAGTCCGGATAGGGGCACTGAAGCTTTCTTT.

The chain employs TRBV27 and TRBJ1-5; maybe TRBD1 (6 bases). Germline values: CDR1 MNHEY, CDR2 SMNVEV (reference sequence). V gave up 6 bases and J gave up 4 bases, with 19 bases separating them. CDR3 length equals 16 residues. CDR3 region: CASRLASGTRNQPQHF. The CDR3 DNA reads TGTGCCAGCAGGCTCGCCTCCGGGACACGGAATCAGCCCCAGCATTTT.

The chain employs TRBV5-1 and TRBJ2-3, with 9 bases identical to TRBD1. The germline CDR1 and CDR2 sequences are SGHRS and YFSETQ. V lost 3 bases, J lost 2 bases, and 4 bases stayed unmatched. The CDR3 is made up of 15 amino acids. CDR3 loop: CASSSRDRATDTQYF. The DNA for the CDR3 is TGCGCCAGCAGCTCGCGGGACAGGGCCACAGATACGCAGTATTTT.